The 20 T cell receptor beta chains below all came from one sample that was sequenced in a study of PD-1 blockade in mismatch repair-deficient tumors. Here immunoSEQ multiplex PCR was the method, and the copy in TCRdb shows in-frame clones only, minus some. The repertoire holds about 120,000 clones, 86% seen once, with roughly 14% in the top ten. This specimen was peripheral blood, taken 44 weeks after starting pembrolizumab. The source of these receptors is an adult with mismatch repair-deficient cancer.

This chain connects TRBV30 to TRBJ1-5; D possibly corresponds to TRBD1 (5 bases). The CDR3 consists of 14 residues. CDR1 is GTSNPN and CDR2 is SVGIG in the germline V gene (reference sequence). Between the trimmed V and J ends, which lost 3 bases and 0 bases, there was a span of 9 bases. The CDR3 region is CAWSWDRSNQPQHF. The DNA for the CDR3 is TGTGCCTGGAGCTGGGACCGTAGCAATCAGCCCCAGCATTTT.

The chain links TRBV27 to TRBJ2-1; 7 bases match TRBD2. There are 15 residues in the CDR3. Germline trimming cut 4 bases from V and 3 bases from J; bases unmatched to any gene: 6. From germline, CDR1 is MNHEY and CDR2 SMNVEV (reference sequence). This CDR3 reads CASSSGLGNYNEQFF. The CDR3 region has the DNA TGTGCCAGCAGTTCAGGACTAGGGAACTACAATGAGCAGTTCTTC.

This chain's CDR3 is CASSQNRVANYGYTF. The CDR3 DNA reads as TGCGCCAGCAGCCAAAACAGAGTTGCTAACTATGGCTACACCTTC. V is TRBV4-1 and J is TRBJ1-2; D unclear. V lost 2 bases and J 0 bases, leaving 10 bases between the germline ends. Germline V gives CDR1 MGHRA, CDR2 YSYEKL. The CDR3 runs 15 residues.

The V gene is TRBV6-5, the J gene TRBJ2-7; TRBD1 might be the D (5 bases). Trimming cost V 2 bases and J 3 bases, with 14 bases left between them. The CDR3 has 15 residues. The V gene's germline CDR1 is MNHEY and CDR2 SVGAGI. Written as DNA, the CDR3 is TGTGCCAGCAGTTACACTCGCCAAGGGGACTACGAGCAGTACTTC. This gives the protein CASSYTRQGDYEQYF.

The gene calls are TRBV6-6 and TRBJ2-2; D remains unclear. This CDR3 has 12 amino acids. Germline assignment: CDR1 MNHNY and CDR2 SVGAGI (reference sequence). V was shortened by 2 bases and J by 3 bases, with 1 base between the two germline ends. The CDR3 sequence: CASSYHTGELFF. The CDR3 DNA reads TGTGCCAGCAGTTACCACACCGGGGAGCTGTTTTTT.

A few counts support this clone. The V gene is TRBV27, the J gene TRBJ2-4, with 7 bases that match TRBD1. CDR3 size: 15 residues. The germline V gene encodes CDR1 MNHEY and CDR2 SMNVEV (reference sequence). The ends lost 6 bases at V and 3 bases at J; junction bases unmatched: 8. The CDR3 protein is CASRQSGQIKNIQYF. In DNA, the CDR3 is TGTGCCAGCAGACAATCGGGACAGATCAAAAACATTCAGTACTTC.

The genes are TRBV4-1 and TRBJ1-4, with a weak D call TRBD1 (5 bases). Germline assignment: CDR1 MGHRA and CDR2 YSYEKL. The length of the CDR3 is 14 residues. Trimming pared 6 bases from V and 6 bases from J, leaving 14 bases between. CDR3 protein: CASREEGVYEKLFF. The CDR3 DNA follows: TGCGCCAGCAGGGAAGAAGGGGTTTATGAAAAACTGTTTTTT.

In nucleotides, the CDR3 is TGTGCCAGCAGCACTGGGACAGGGCCGTATGGCTACACCTTC. Protein sequence: CASSTGTGPYGYTF. The V call is TRBV7-9, the J call TRBJ1-2; TRBD1 aligns across 9 bases. The CDR3 length is 14 residues. J was trimmed by 5 bases and V by 5 bases; bases with no gene match: 6. Germline CDR1 reads SEHNR; CDR2 reads FQNEAQ (reference sequence).

The CDR3 here is CASSLSSGRFYEQYF. As DNA, the CDR3 is TGTGCCAGCAGCTTATCATCCGGGAGGTTCTACGAGCAGTACTTC. V is TRBV7-9 and J is TRBJ2-7; 7 bases match TRBD2. This CDR3 has 15 amino acids. J gave up 3 bases and V 2 bases, and 7 bases lay outside the gene matches. Per germline, CDR1 SEHNR and CDR2 FQNEAQ (reference sequence).

CDR3 in DNA: TGTGCCAGTAGTCTGCGACCGATCACAGATACGCAGTATTTT. Residues: CASSLRPITDTQYF. The V call is TRBV19, the J call TRBJ2-3; no clear D gene. Germline CDR1 reads LNHDA; CDR2 reads SQIVND (reference sequence). CDR3 length equals 14 residues. The V gene lost 5 bases and the J gene lost 2 bases, with 11 bases spanning the gap.

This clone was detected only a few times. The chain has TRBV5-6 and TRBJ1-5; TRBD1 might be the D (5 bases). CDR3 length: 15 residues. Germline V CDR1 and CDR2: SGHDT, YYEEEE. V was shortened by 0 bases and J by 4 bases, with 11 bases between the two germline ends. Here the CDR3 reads CASSLAGWGNQPQHF. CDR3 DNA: TGTGCCAGCAGCTTGGCAGGTTGGGGGAATCAGCCCCAGCATTTT.

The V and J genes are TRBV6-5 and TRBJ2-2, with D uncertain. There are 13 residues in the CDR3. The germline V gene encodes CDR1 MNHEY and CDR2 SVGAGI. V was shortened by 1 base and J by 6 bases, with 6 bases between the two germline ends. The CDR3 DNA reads TGTGCCAGCAGTTACTTCTCCTCCGGGGAGCTGTTTTTT. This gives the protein CASSYFSSGELFF.

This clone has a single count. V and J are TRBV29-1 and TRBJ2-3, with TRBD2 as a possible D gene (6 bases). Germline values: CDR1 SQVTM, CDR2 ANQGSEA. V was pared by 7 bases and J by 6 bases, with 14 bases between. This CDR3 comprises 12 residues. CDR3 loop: CSGGGLWDTQYF. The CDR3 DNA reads TGCAGCGGTGGGGGACTTTGGGATACGCAGTATTTT.

CDR3 sequence (DNA): TGTGCCAGCAGCTTAGACGGGGGACACGGTGGCTACACCTTC. Translated: CASSLDGGHGGYTF. The chain carries TRBV11-3 and TRBJ1-2; maybe TRBD1 (6 bases). Trimming left V 0 bases short and J 7 bases short, with 12 bases between. This CDR3 is 14 amino acids long. Germline V gene sequence: CDR1 SGHNT, CDR2 YENEEA.

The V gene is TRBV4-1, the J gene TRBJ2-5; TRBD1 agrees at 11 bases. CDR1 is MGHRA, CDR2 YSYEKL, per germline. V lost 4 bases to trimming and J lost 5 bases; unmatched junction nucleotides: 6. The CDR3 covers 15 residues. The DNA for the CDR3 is TGCGCCAGCAGCCGCGGGACAGGGGGAGGGGAGACCCAGTACTTC. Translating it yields CASSRGTGGGETQYF.

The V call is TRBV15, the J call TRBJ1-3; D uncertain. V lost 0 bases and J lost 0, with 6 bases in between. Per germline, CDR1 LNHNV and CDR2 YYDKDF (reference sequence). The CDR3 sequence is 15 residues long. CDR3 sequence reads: CATSRDAFSGNTIYF. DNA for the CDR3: TGTGCCACCAGCAGAGATGCGTTCTCTGGAAACACCATATATTTT.

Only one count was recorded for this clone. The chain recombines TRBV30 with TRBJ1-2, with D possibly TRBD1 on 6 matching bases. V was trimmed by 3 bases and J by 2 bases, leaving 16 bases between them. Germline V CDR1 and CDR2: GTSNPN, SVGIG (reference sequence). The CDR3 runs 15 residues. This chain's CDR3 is CAWSRGPGENYGYTF. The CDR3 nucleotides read TGTGCCTGGAGCCGGGGGCCAGGGGAAAACTATGGCTACACCTTC.

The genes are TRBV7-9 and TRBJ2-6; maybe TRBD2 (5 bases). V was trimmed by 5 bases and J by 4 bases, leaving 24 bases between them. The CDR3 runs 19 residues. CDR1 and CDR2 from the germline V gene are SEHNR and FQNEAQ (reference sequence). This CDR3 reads CASSDYIGQDVWGANVLTF. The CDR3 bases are TGTGCCAGCAGCGACTACATTGGGCAGGACGTTTGGGGGGCCAACGTCCTGACTTTC.

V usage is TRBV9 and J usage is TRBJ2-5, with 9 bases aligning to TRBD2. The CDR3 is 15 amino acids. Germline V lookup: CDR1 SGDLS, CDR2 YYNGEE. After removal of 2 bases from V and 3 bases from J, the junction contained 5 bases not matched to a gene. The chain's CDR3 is CASSVGTSPKETQYF. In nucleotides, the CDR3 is TGTGCCAGCAGCGTGGGGACTAGCCCTAAAGAGACCCAGTACTTC.

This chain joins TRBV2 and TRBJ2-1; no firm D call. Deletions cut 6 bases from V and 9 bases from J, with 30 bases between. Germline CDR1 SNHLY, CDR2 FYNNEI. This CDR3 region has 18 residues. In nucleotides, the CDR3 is TGTGCCAGCAGAGACTTCAACTCGGGCCGCCGCTTTGGGTCTGAGCAGTTCTTC. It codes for CASRDFNSGRRFGSEQFF.